The next 18 T cell receptor beta chains were all read from a single sample in a study of graft-versus-host responses after intestinal transplantation. Sequencing was performed with immunoSEQ multiplex PCR; in TCRdb, only in-frame clones are kept and a portion is missing. Seen here are fewer than 95,000 clones, under 95% observed once, and the top ten hold approximately 2%. Their specific antigens are unknown. The sample here was unstimulated CD8+ T cells sorted from spleen or lymph node cells, taken before intestinal transplant. The receptors were sampled from a human donor who received an intestinal transplant.

This rearrangement joins TRBV27 to TRBJ2-3, with 10 positions matching TRBD2. J lost 4 bases, V lost 5 bases, and 6 bases had no gene match. The CDR3 length is 15 residues. CDR1 is MNHEY, CDR2 SMNVEV, per germline (reference sequence). Written as DNA, the CDR3 is TGTGCCAGCAGTATAACTAGCGGGGTGGCAGATACGCAGTATTTT. It codes for CASSITSGVADTQYF.

A single count supports this clone. This sequence joins TRBV10-3 and TRBJ2-5; 7 bases align to TRBD1. The CDR3 runs 16 residues. Per germline, CDR1 ENHRY and CDR2 SYGVKD. The V gene end was trimmed by 6 bases and the J gene end by 4 bases; junction bases not matched to a gene: 14. CDR3 sequence (DNA): TGTGCCATCAGGGACGGAATGAGGGGGCCCGCAGAGACCCAGTACTTC. It is translated as CAIRDGMRGPAETQYF.

This chain joins TRBV5-1 and TRBJ2-3; a weak D match, TRBD2 (5 bases). V lost 1 base and J lost 0, with 9 bases in between. CDR1 SGHRS and CDR2 YFSETQ come from the germline V gene. This CDR3 is 15 amino acids long. Here the CDR3 DNA reads TGCGCCAGCAGCTTGTGGACGGGGAGCACAGATACGCAGTATTTT. Its translation is CASSLWTGSTDTQYF.

The V gene is TRBV6-1, the J gene TRBJ1-2; the D is unclear. Trimming removed 3 bases from V and 1 base from J, with 18 bases in between. The CDR3 runs to 17 residues. The germline V gene encodes CDR1 MNHNS and CDR2 SASEGT. CDR3 bases: TGTGCCAGCAGTGAGGTCCAGGCCGGGGAACTTAACTATGGCTACACCTTC. It specifies CASSEVQAGELNYGYTF.

This chain uses TRBV29-1 with TRBJ2-3; D ambiguous. This CDR3 has 14 residues. CDR1 is SQVTM, CDR2 ANQGSEA, per germline. Trimming stripped 3 bases from V and 3 bases from J, with 13 bases between. This chain's CDR3 is CSVDQAVLTDTQYF. CDR3 coding DNA: TGCAGCGTTGACCAAGCTGTGTTAACAGATACGCAGTATTTT.

The V gene is TRBV19, the J gene TRBJ1-3; D unclear. This CDR3 contains 16 residues. Germline V gene lookup returns CDR1 LNHDA and CDR2 SQIVND (reference sequence). V lost 3 bases and J 6 bases, leaving 18 bases between the germline ends. The CDR3 here is CASSMSPEQGANTIYF. CDR3 sequence (DNA): TGTGCCAGTAGTATGTCCCCGGAACAAGGAGCAAACACCATATATTTT.

This clone was seen only once. CDR3 protein: CAWRNRETYEQYF. The CDR3 DNA follows: TGTGCCTGGAGAAACAGGGAAACGTACGAGCAGTACTTC. The rearrangement joins TRBV30 to TRBJ2-7, with a weak D call TRBD1 (6 bases). The CDR3 is 13 residues long. Trimming shortened V by 3 bases and J by 4 bases, and 13 bases separated the two germline ends. Germline-derived CDR1 and CDR2 are GTSNPN and SVGIG (reference sequence).

The chain has TRBV7-9 and TRBJ2-7; D is possibly TRBD2 (6 bases). CDR3 length: 15 amino acids. The V and J ends lost 2 bases and 5 bases respectively, with 16 bases between them. CDR1 is SEHNR and CDR2 is FQNEAQ in the germline V gene (reference sequence). The CDR3 is CASSLLGGNSNEQYF. The CDR3 DNA is TGTGCCAGCAGCTTACTCGGGGGAAACTCGAACGAGCAGTACTTC.

V and J are TRBV7-9 and TRBJ2-5; D is undetermined. The DNA end favors TRBJ2-7, so the J call may be wrong. Germline V lookup: CDR1 SEHNR, CDR2 FQNEAQ (reference sequence). The CDR3 is 13 amino acids. The DNA of the CDR3 is TGTGCCAGCAGCTCTAGACTCTCCTACGAGCAGTACTTC. It translates to CASSSRLSYEQYF.

This clone is a singleton in its sample. CDR3 amino acids: CASSQDQGDNEQYF. The CDR3 DNA reads as TGCGCCAGCAGCCAAGATCAGGGGGATAACGAGCAGTACTTC. This sequence joins TRBV4-3 and TRBJ2-7, with 7 bases identical to TRBD1. This CDR3 has 14 amino acids. The germline gives CDR1 LGHNA, CDR2 YSLEER. Unmatched junction bases numbered 4, after V lost 0 bases and J lost 5 bases.

There are a few counts of this clone. Other DNA sequences in this specimen translate into the identical CDR3. The chain uses TRBV6-1 and TRBJ2-7, with a weak D call TRBD2 (5 bases). Germline V gene sequence: CDR1 MNHNS, CDR2 SASEGT. Trimming left V 8 bases short and J 2 bases short, with 13 bases between. This CDR3 is built from 13 residues. The CDR3 region has the DNA TGTGCCAGCTCCTTCTCCGGGGCCTACGAGCAGTACTTC. Translating gives CASSFSGAYEQYF.

The chain combines TRBV29-1 with TRBJ1-2, with 9 positions matching TRBD1. V was clipped by 7 bases and J by 3 bases; unmatched bases: 9. The germline CDR1 and CDR2 sequences are SQVTM and ANQGSEA. The length of the CDR3 is 14 residues. CDR3 protein: CSAAGRDRDYGYTF. The CDR3 nucleotides are TGCAGCGCGGCGGGCCGGGACAGGGACTATGGCTACACCTTC.

The chain employs TRBV7-9 and TRBJ2-2, with unresolved D. CDR1 is SEHNR and CDR2 is FQNEAQ in the germline V gene (reference sequence). This CDR3 comprises 14 residues. Trimming left V 3 bases short and J 4 bases short, with 9 bases between. The CDR3 bases are TGTGCCAGCAGCTTTCTAAAACCCACCGGGGAGCTGTTTTTT. Amino acids: CASSFLKPTGELFF.

The chain carries TRBV9 and TRBJ2-2, with a weak D call TRBD1 (6 bases). This CDR3 region has 13 residues. Looked up from germline, CDR1 is SGDLS and CDR2 is YYNGEE. Trimming removed 4 bases at V and 7 bases at J, with 11 bases between. The CDR3 DNA reads as TGTGCCAGCAGCCCCCTAGGGGGCGGGGAGCTGTTTTTT. This sequence encodes CASSPLGGGELFF. The variable domain in full, with the rest retrieved from reference TRBV9 and TRBJ2-2, is DSGVTQTPKHLITATGQRVTLRCSPRSGDLSVYWYQQSLDQGLQFLIQYYNGEERAKGNILERFSAQQFPDLHSELNLSSLELGDSALYFCASSPLGGGELFFGEGSRLTVL.

V and J are TRBV4-2 and TRBJ2-3; 7 positions match TRBD2. V lost 1 base, J lost 0 bases, and 1 base stayed unmatched. The CDR3 has 15 residues. Germline V gene data show CDR1 as LGHNA and CDR2 as YNFKEQ. The CDR3 region has the DNA TGTGCCAGCAGCCAAGGGGGGGGAAGCACAGATACGCAGTATTTT. Translating gives CASSQGGGSTDTQYF.

The V call is TRBV18, the J call TRBJ2-7, with 10 bases matching TRBD2. V gave up 3 bases and J gave up 3 bases; unmatched junction bases: 8. CDR1 and CDR2 (germline): KGHSH, LQKENI. The length of the CDR3 is 16 residues. In DNA, the CDR3 is TGTGCCAGCTCACCTTATCGGCTAGCGGGGGACTACGAGCAGTACTTC. Protein product: CASSPYRLAGDYEQYF.

The rearrangement links TRBV4-1 to TRBJ1-2; TRBD1 agrees at 7 bases. The germline CDR1 and CDR2 sequences are MGHRA and YSYEKL. The CDR3 covers 15 residues. J lost 6 bases, V lost 7 bases, and 14 bases had no gene match. CDR3 bases: TGCGCCAGCAACACCGACAGGGTATCCTCGGATGGCTACACCTTC. This sequence encodes CASNTDRVSSDGYTF.

The chain recombines TRBV6-5 with TRBJ1-5; tentatively, D is TRBD1 (5 bases). V lost 4 bases and J lost 3, with 7 bases in between. The CDR3 loop spans 13 amino acids. Germline V gives CDR1 MNHEY, CDR2 SVGAGI. The CDR3 region has the DNA TGTGCCAGCAGTTCAGGGCTCAATCAGCCCCAGCATTTT. Translated: CASSSGLNQPQHF.